This T cell receptor beta chain was sequenced during a study of graft-versus-host responses after intestinal transplantation. Whole-study context: Recipients received multivisceral, liver-intestinal, or isolated intestinal transplants. Tacrolimus plus steroids were given to all recipients for about 3 years, preceded by anti-thymocyte globulin induction.

V trimming: 4 bases; J trimming: 11 bases; junction bases outside the gene matches: 10. The CDR3 is 13 amino acids. Germline assignment: CDR1 SEHNR and CDR2 FQNEAQ (reference sequence). Points from the study as a whole: In patients with graft-donor T cell macrochimerism, allograft graft-versus-host to host-versus-graft clonal ratios were high. Analysis identified GvH clones in recipient marrow, with some appearing first in ileum or blood.

The repertoire was sequenced with immunoSEQ multiplex PCR; TCRdb's copy has only in-frame clones and lacks some. The sample lists about 120,000 clones, roughly 93% occurring once. A remark on this clone: Its antigen is as yet unknown.

V is TRBV7-9 and J is TRBJ1-1, with TRBD1 matching over 7 bases. The clonotype was recovered from a human donor who received an intestinal transplant. The sample in question was unstimulated CD4+ T cells sorted from spleen or lymph node cells, obtained before intestinal transplant. The CDR3 reads CASSSNQQGIAFF. The CDR3 DNA is TGTGCCAGCAGCTCCAACCAACAGGGGATCGCTTTCTTT.